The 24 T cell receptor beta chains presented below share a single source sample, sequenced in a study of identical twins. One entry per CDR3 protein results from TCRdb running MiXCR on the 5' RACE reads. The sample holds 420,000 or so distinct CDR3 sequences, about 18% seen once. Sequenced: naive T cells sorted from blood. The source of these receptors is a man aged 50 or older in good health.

The CDR3 coding sequence is TGCGCCAGCAGCTTGGCCTTGGGGACAGGGCTGGAGCTGTTTTTT. Translated: CASSLALGTGLELFF. The rearrangement joins TRBV5-1 to TRBJ2-2; 9 bases are shared with TRBD1. J lost 10 bases, V lost 0 bases, and 7 bases had no gene match. The CDR3 is 15 amino acids. Germline V gene sequence: CDR1 SGHRS, CDR2 YFSETQ. Supplemented by reference TRBV5-1 and TRBJ2-2, the full variable domain reads KAGVTQTPRYLIKTRGQQVTLSCSPISGHRSVSWYQQTPGQGLQFLFEYFSETQRNKGNFPGRFSGRQFSNSRSEMNVSTLELGDSALYLCASSLALGTGLELFFGEGSRLTVL.

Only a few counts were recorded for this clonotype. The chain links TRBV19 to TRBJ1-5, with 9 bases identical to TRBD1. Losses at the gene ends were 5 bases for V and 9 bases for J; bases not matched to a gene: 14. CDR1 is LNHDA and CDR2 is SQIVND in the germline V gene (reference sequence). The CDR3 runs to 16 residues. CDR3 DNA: TGTGCCAGTAGTGTCACATCGGGACAGGGTGCACGGCCCCAGCATTTT. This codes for CASSVTSGQGARPQHF.

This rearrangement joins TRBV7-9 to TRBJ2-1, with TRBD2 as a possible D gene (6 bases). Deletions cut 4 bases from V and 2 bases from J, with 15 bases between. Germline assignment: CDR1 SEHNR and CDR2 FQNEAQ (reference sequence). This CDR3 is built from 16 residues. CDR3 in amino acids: CASSSFSGTTYNEQFF. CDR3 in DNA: TGTGCCAGCAGCTCCTTTAGCGGAACTACCTACAATGAGCAGTTCTTC.

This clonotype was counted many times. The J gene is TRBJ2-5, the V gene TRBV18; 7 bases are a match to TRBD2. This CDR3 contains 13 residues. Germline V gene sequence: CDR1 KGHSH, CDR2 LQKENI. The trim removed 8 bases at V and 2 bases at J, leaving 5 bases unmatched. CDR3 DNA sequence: TGTGCCAGCAGTCCGGGACTACAAGAGACCCAGTACTTC. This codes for CASSPGLQETQYF.

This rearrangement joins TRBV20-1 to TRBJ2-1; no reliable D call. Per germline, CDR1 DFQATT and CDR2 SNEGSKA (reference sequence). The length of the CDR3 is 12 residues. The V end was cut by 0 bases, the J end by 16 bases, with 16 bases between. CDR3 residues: CSARDLGGFGFF. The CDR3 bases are TGCAGTGCTAGAGATTTGGGCGGATTTGGATTCTTC.

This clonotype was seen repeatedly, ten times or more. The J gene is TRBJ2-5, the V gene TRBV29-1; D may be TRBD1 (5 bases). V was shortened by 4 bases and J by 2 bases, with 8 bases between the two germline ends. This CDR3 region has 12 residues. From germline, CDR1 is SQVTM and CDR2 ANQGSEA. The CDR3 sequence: CSVGQFQETQYF. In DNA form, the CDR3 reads TGCAGCGTTGGACAGTTTCAAGAGACCCAGTACTTC.

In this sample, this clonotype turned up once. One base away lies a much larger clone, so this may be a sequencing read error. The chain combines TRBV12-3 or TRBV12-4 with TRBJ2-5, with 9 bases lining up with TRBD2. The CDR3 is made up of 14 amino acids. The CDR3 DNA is TGTGCCAGCAGCTTAGCGGGAGCGGCGGAGACCCAGTACTTC. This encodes CASSLAGAAETQYF.

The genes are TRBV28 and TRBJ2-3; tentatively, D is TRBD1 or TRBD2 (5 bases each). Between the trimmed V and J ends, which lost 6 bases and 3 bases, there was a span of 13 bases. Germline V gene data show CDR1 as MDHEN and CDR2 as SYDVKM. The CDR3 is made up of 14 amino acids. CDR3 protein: CASSQGTGTDTQYF. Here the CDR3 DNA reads TGTGCCAGCAGCCAGGGAACGGGGACAGATACGCAGTATTTT.

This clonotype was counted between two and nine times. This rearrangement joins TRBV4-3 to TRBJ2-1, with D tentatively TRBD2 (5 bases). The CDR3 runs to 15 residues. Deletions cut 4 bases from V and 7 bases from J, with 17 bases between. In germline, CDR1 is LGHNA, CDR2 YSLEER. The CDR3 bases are TGCGCCAGCAGCCTTGTAGCGCAAACTGGTAATGAGCAGTTCTTC. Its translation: CASSLVAQTGNEQFF.

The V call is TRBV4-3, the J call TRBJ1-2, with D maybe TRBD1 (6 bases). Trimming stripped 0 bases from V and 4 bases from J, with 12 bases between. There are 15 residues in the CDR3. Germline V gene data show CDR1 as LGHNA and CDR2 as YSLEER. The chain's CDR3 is CASSQDPGAAYGYTF. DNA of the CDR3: TGCGCCAGCAGCCAAGATCCAGGGGCGGCCTATGGCTACACCTTC.

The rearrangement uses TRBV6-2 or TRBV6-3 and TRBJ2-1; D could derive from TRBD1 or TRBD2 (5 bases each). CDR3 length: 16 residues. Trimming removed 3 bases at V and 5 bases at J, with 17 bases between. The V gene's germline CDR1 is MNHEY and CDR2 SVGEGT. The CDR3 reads CASSYSRAGRDNEQFF. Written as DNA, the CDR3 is TGTGCCAGCAGTTATTCCCGAGCAGGGCGGGACAATGAGCAGTTCTTC.

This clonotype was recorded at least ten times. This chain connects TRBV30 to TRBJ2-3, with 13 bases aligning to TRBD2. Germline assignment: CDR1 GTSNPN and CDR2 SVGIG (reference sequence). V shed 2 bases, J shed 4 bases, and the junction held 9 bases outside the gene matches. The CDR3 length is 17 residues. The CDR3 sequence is CAWSRIRTSGGPDTQYF. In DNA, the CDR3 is TGTGCCTGGAGTCGGATACGGACTAGCGGGGGCCCAGATACGCAGTATTTT.

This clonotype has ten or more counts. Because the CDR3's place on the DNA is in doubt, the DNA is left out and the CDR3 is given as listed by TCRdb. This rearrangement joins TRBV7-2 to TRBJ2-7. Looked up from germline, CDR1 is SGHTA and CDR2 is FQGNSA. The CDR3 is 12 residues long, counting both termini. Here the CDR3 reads CASSLRFGEQYF.

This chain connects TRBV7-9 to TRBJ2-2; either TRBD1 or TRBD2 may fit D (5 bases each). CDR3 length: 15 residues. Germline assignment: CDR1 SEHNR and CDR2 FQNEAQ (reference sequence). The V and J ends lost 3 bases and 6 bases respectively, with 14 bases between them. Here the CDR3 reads CASSFVGALAGELFF. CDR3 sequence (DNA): TGTGCCAGCAGCTTCGTCGGGGCCTTGGCCGGGGAGCTGTTTTTT.

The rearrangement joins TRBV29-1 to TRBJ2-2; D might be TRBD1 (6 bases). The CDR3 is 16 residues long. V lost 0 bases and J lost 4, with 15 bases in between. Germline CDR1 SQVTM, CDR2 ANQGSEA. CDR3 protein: CSVEDLGQGSTGELFF. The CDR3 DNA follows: TGCAGCGTTGAAGACCTAGGGCAGGGGAGCACCGGGGAGCTGTTTTTT.

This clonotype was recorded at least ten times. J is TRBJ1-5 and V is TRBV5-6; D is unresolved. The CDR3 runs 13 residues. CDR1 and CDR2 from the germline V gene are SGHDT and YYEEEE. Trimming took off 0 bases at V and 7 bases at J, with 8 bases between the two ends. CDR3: CASSLADGQPQHF. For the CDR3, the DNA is TGTGCCAGCAGCTTGGCGGACGGGCAGCCCCAGCATTTT.

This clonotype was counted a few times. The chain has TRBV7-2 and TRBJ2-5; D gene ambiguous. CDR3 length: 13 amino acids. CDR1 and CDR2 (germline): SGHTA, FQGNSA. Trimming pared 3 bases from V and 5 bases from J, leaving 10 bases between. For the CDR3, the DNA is TGTGCCAGCAGCTTCCTTATGGTGGAGACCCAGTACTTC. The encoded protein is CASSFLMVETQYF. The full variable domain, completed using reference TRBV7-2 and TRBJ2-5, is GAGVSQSPSNKVTEKGKDVELRCDPISGHTALYWYRQSLGQGLEFLIYFQGNSAPDKSGLPSDRFSAERTGGSVSTLTIQRTQQEDSAVYLCASSFLMVETQYFGPGTRLLVL.

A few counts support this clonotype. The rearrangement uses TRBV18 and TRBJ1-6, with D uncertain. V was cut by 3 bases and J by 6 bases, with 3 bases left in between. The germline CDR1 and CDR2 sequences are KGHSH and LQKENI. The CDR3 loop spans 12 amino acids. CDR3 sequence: CASSPGNSPLHF. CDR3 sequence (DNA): TGTGCCAGCTCACCCGGTAATTCACCCCTCCACTTT.

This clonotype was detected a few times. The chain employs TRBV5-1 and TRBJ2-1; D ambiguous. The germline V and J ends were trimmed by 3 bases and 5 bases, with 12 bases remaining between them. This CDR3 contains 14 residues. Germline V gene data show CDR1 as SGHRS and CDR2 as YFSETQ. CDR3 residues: CASSSTWRNNEQFF. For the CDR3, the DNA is TGCGCCAGCAGCTCGACGTGGCGGAACAATGAGCAGTTCTTC.

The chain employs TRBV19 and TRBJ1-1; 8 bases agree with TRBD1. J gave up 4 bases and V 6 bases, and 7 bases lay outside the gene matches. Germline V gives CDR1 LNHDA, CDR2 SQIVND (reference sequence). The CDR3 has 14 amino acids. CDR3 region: CASRPQGEATEAFF. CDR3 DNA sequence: TGTGCCAGTAGGCCACAGGGGGAGGCCACTGAAGCTTTCTTT.

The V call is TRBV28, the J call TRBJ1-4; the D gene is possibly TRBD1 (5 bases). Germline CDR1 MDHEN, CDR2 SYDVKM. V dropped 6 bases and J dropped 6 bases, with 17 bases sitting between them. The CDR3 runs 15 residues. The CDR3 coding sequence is TGTGCCAGCAGGCGTACGGGAACAGGCGATGAAAAACTGTTTTTT. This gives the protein CASRRTGTGDEKLFF.

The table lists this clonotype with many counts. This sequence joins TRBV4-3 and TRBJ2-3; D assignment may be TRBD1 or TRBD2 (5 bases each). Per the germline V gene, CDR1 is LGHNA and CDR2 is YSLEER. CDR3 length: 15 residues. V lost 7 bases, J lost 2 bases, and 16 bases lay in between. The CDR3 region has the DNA TGCGCCAGCACCCAGGGAGCGATTAACACAGATACGCAGTATTTT. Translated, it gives CASTQGAINTDTQYF.

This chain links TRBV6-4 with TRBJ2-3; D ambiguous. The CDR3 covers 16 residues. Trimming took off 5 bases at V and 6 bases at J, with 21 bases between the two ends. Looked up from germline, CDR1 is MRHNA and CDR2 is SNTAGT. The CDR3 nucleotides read TGTGCCAGCAGTCCAAGAAGGGCGCCCGTTTTGGATACGCAGTATTTT. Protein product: CASSPRRAPVLDTQYF.

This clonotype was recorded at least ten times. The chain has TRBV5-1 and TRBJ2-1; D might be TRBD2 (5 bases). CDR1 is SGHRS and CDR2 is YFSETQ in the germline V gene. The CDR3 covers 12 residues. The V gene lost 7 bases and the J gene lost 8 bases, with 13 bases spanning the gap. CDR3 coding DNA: TGCGCCAGCGAACCGGGAAGCGATGAGCAGTTCTTC. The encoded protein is CASEPGSDEQFF.